What follows are 10 T cell receptor beta chains derived from one specimen sequenced in a study of blood T cell repertoires in COVID-19. Profiled with immunoSEQ multiplex PCR; TCRdb holds only in-frame clones, not every one. The sample gives roughly 230,000 clones, approximately 85% of which show up once; 0.85% to 1% is in the top ten. The sequencing input was peripheral blood. These TCRs come from a man aged 40-49 years with acute or convalescent COVID-19.

The V call is TRBV13, the J call TRBJ1-1; D not resolved. The V end was cut by 0 bases, the J end by 1 base, with 15 bases between. The CDR3 spans 17 residues. Germline V lookup: CDR1 PRHDT, CDR2 FYEKMQ (reference sequence). CDR3 sequence: CASSLGLGGNRNTEAFF. The CDR3 DNA reads TGTGCCAGCAGCTTAGGCCTAGGAGGCAACAGGAACACTGAAGCTTTCTTT.

The genes are TRBV6-1 and TRBJ1-4; weak D call: TRBD1 (6 bases). Germline V gene lookup returns CDR1 MNHNS and CDR2 SASEGT. V was cut by 2 bases and J by 3 bases, with 10 bases left in between. This CDR3 comprises 15 residues. CDR3 sequence (DNA): TGTGCCAGCAGTGAACAGGGGCTTCCTAATGAAAAACTGTTTTTT. It encodes CASSEQGLPNEKLFF.

This clone was found once. The chain joins TRBV28 to TRBJ2-7, with D perhaps TRBD2 (5 bases). CDR3 size: 15 residues. Germline lookup yields CDR1 MDHEN and CDR2 SYDVKM. V lost 6 bases to trimming and J lost 0 bases, with 15 bases between them. The CDR3 DNA is TGTGCCAGCAGGGGGATTGCGGGTGTCTCCTACGAGCAGTACTTC. As protein: CASRGIAGVSYEQYF.

The rearrangement joins TRBV7-2 to TRBJ2-3, with TRBD2 as a possible D gene (5 bases). V dropped 4 bases and J dropped 1 base, with 12 bases sitting between them. The CDR3 contains 15 residues. In germline, CDR1 is SGHTA, CDR2 FQGNSA. Here the CDR3 DNA reads TGTGCCAGCAGCTCCCGGGGTAGCCGCACAGATACGCAGTATTTT. This encodes CASSSRGSRTDTQYF.

The chain employs TRBV5-1 and TRBJ1-1; 7 nucleotides align to TRBD1. Germline-derived CDR1 and CDR2 are SGHRS and YFSETQ. The CDR3 consists of 14 residues. J gave up 1 base and V 4 bases, and 4 bases lay outside the gene matches. The DNA for the CDR3 is TGCGCCAGCAGCCCCGGACAGGCGAACACTGAAGCTTTCTTT. Translated: CASSPGQANTEAFF.

The chain is built from TRBV5-1 and TRBJ1-2; D remains unclear. This CDR3 is built from 15 residues. Trimming shortened V by 0 bases and J by 0 bases, and 9 bases separated the two germline ends. The V gene's germline CDR1 is SGHRS and CDR2 YFSETQ. The CDR3: CASSLGSEANYGYTF. CDR3 DNA sequence: TGCGCCAGCAGCTTGGGGAGTGAAGCTAACTATGGCTACACCTTC.

J is TRBJ2-3 and V is TRBV5-1; 8 nucleotides line up with TRBD1. Unmatched junction bases numbered 11, after V lost 4 bases and J lost 1 base. This CDR3 spans 17 amino acids. In germline, CDR1 is SGHRS, CDR2 YFSETQ. The CDR3 DNA reads TGCGCCAGCAGCCCTCCCCCGACAGGGGCCGGCACAGATACGCAGTATTTT. This translates into CASSPPPTGAGTDTQYF.

In its sample, this clone was seen once. The genes are TRBV30 and TRBJ2-2, with 7 bases lining up with TRBD1. After removal of 3 bases from V and 7 bases from J, the junction contained 2 bases not matched to a gene. The CDR3 is 12 residues long. Per germline, CDR1 GTSNPN and CDR2 SVGIG (reference sequence). The CDR3 nucleotides read TGTGCCTGGAGCCCAGGGGGCGGGGAGCTGTTTTTT. This sequence encodes CAWSPGGGELFF.

The rearrangement links TRBV2 to TRBJ1-4; 7 bases align to TRBD1. This CDR3 contains 16 residues. V was pared by 8 bases and J by 7 bases, with 16 bases of the junction left unmatched. Germline values: CDR1 SNHLY, CDR2 FYNNEI. Here the CDR3 reads CASASRQGVMGEKLFF. The CDR3 bases are TGTGCCAGCGCTTCGAGACAGGGAGTAATGGGTGAAAAACTGTTTTTT.

The chain joins TRBV6-5 to TRBJ1-6; a weak D match, TRBD1 (6 bases). Germline CDR1 MNHEY, CDR2 SVGAGI. The CDR3 is made up of 15 amino acids. The V gene lost 6 bases and the J gene lost 5 bases, with 14 bases spanning the gap. CDR3 nucleotide sequence: TGTGCCAGCAGGTCCAGGGGAATAAATAATTCACCCCTCCACTTT. Protein: CASRSRGINNSPLHF.